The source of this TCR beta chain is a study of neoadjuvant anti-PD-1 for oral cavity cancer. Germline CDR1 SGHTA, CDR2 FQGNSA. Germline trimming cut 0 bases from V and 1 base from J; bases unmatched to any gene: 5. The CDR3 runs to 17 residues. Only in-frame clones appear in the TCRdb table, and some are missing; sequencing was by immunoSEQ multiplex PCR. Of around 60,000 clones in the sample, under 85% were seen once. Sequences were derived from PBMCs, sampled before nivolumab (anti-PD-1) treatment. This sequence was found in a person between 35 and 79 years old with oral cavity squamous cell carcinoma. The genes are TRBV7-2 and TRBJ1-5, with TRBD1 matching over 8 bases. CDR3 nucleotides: TGTGCCAGCAGCTTAGCGGGGGGACAGGCCAGCAATCAGCCCCAGCATTTT. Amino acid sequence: CASSLAGGQASNQPQHF.